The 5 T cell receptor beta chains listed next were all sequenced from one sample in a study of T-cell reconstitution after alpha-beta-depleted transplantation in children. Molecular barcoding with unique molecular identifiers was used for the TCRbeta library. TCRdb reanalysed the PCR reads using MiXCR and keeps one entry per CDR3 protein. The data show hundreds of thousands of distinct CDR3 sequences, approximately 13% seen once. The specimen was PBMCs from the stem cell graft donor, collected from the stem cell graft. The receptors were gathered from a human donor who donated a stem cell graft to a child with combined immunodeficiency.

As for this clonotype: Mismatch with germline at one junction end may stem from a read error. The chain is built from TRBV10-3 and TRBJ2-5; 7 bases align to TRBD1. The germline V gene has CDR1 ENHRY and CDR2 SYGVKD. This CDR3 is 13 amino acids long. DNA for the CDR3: TGTGCCAGCGGAGACAGGGCCCAAGAGACCCAGTGCTTC. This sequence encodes CASGDRAQETQCF.

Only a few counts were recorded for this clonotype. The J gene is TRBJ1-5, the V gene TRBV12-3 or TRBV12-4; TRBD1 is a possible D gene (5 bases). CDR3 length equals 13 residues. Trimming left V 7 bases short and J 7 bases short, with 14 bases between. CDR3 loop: CASTPGGTQPQHF. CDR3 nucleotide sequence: TGTGCCAGCACCCCGGGGGGTACCCAGCCCCAGCATTTT.

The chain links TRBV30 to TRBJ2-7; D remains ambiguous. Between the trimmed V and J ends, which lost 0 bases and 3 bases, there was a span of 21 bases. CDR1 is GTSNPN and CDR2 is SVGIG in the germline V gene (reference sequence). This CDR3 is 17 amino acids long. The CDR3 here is CAWSVIPSGDHRYEQYF. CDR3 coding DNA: TGTGCCTGGAGTGTAATTCCATCCGGCGACCACCGCTACGAGCAGTACTTC.

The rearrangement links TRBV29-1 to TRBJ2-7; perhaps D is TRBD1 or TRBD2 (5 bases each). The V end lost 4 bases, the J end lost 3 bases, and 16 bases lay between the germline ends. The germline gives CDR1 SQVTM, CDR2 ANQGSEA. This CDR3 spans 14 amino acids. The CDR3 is CSVVYRDPLYEQYF. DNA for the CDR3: TGCAGCGTTGTTTACCGGGACCCCCTCTACGAGCAGTACTTC.

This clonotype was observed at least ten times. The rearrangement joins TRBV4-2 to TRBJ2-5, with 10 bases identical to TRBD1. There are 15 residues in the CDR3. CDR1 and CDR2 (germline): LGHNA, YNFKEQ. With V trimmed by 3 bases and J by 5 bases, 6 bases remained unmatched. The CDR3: CASSQSGTGVETQYF. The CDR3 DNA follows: TGTGCCAGCAGCCAGTCTGGGACAGGGGTGGAGACCCAGTACTTC.